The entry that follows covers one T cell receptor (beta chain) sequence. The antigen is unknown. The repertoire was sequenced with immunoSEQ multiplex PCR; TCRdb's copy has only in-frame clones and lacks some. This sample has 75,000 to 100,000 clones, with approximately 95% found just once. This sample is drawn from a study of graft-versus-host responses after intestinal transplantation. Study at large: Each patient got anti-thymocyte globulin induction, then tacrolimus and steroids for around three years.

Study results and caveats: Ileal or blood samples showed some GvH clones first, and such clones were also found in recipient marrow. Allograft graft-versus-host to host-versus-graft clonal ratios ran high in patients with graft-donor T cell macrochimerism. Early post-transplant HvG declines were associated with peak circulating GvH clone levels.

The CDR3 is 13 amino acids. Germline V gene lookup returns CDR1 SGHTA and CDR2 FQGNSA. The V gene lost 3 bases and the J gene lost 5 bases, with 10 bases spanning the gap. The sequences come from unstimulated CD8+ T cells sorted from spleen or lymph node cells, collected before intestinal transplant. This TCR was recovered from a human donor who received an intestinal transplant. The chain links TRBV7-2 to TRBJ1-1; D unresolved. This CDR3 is CASSFSPGTEAFF. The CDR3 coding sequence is TGTGCCAGCAGCTTCAGTCCCGGGACTGAAGCTTTCTTT.